The 6 T cell receptor beta chains below come from one sample, sequenced in a study of post-analysis software for immune sequencing data. Study outcomes and limitations: Relative to controls, patients had about 5 TRBV segments at higher frequency, with TRBV5-6, TRBV5-1 and TRBV20-1 among these.

Their antigens remain unidentified. Presence of unique molecular identifiers characterized the TCR beta cDNA libraries. TCRdb re-analysed the PCR reads in MiXCR, keeping a single row per CDR3 protein. The sample consists of approximately 250,000 distinct CDR3 sequences, 30% to 45% of them appearing once. Sequencing was done on a sample of blood. These receptors all stem from a girl under 18 with multiple sclerosis.

V usage is TRBV7-9 and J usage is TRBJ2-5, with D perhaps TRBD2 (6 bases). The CDR3 sequence is 18 residues long. CDR1 is SEHNR, CDR2 FQNEAQ, per germline (reference sequence). Deletions cut 2 bases from V and 4 bases from J, with 23 bases between. The CDR3 protein is CASSLKAAGRVQLETQYF. The CDR3 DNA is TGTGCCAGCAGCTTAAAGGCTGCGGGAAGGGTTCAATTAGAGACCCAGTACTTC.

This chain uses TRBV28 with TRBJ2-6, with D tentatively TRBD2 (7 bases). Trimming shortened V by 10 bases and J by 2 bases, and 15 bases separated the two germline ends. The germline V gene has CDR1 MDHEN and CDR2 SYDVKM. The CDR3 is 15 amino acids. CDR3 sequence (DNA): TGTGCCACCGGGGGGCTCAGGGCTGGGGCCAACGTCCTGACTTTC. It yields the protein CATGGLRAGANVLTF.

In regard to this clonotype: A much bigger clone sits one base away, suggesting this may be a read error. The chain links TRBV5-1 to TRBJ2-7; D is unresolved. Near its end, the DNA agrees better with TRBJ2-5, so the J call may be wrong. Germline values: CDR1 SGHRS, CDR2 YFSETQ. CDR3 length: 13 residues. The DNA for the CDR3 is TGCGCCAGCAGCGCCCGGCCACAAGAGACCCAGTACTTC. It specifies CASSARPQETQYF.

This clonotype was seen at least ten times. This chain uses TRBV5-1 with TRBJ2-7; TRBD1 matches 9 bases. Germline trimming cut 4 bases from V and 0 bases from J; bases unmatched to any gene: 14. The germline V gene encodes CDR1 SGHRS and CDR2 YFSETQ. The CDR3 sequence is 18 residues long. CDR3 protein: CASSPVRRDRDHSYEQYF. DNA for the CDR3: TGCGCCAGCAGCCCCGTGCGGAGGGACAGGGATCACTCCTACGAGCAGTACTTC.

This clonotype has ten or more counts. This sequence joins TRBV7-9 and TRBJ1-5, with 7 bases lining up with TRBD1. From germline, CDR1 is SEHNR and CDR2 FQNEAQ (reference sequence). CDR3 size: 15 residues. V lost 6 bases, J lost 4 bases, and 9 bases stayed unmatched. In nucleotides, the CDR3 is TGTGCCAGCAGTCCAGGGGGGGGTGGGAATCAGCCCCAGCATTTT. This encodes CASSPGGGGNQPQHF.

The V and J genes are TRBV2 and TRBJ2-2; D gene unclear. This CDR3 has 15 amino acids. Per germline, CDR1 SNHLY and CDR2 FYNNEI. V was pared by 2 bases and J by 4 bases, with 11 bases between. The CDR3 loop is CASSETQFGTGELFF. The CDR3 nucleotides read TGTGCCAGCAGTGAAACACAGTTCGGCACCGGGGAGCTGTTTTTT.